The clone carrying this T cell receptor beta chain was found a few times. Its specificity is not known. MiXCR was run by TCRdb on the RACE reads, yielding one entry per CDR3 protein. Of roughly 51,000 distinct CDR3 sequences in the sample, 8% to 10% were seen once. Time point specified: pre-sensitization, week 0. Regarding treatment: therapeutic diphenylcyclopropenone sensitization with weekly scalp DPC. The record originates from a study of human T cells and chemical hapten exposure. In the study overall: The patch tests put 0.01% DPC on the skin of the upper back and were read 6 days later.

Findings of the study overall: No change in TCRs above 1 in 1000 frequency was produced by DPC sensitization. The study found that PT1 expanded TCR counts correlated positively with patch test score.

CDR3 length: 12 amino acids. V was cut by 6 bases and J by 10 bases, with 13 bases left in between. CDR1 is DFQATT and CDR2 is SNEGSKA in the germline V gene (reference sequence). This TCR derives from a man aged 35 to 55 with alopecia areata. Some clones in this sample may be carry-over from other donors' samples. This chain connects TRBV20-1 to TRBJ1-6; D remains ambiguous. Here the sequenced sample was whole blood, taken in connection with sensitization to the hapten diphenylcyclopropenone (DPC). The CDR3 region is CSAHRLGSPLHF. In DNA, the CDR3 is TGCAGTGCCCACAGATTAGGGTCACCCCTCCACTTT.